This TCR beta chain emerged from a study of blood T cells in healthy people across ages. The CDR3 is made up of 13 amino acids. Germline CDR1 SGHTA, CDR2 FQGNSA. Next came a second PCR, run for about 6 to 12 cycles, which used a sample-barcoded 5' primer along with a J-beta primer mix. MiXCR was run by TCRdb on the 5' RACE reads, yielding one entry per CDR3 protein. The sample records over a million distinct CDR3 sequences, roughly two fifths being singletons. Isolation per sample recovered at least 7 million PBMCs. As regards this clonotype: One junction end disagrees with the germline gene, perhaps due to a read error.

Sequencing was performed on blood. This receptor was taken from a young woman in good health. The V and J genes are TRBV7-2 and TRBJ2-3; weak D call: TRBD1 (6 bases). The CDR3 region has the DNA TGTGCCGGCAGCTTGTTAAGGGGGGATACGCAGTATTTT. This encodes CAGSLLRGDTQYF.